This TCR beta chain emerged from a study of T cell changes during pregnancy in multiple sclerosis. The CDR3 length is 15 residues. Germline CDR1 is LGHNA and CDR2 is YSLEER. The V and J ends lost 1 base and 4 bases respectively, with 13 bases between them. Sequenced by immunoSEQ multiplex PCR; TCRdb stores in-frame clones only, minus some. The repertoire holds approximately 44,000 clones, with approximately 90% as singletons. The rearrangement uses TRBV4-3 and TRBJ1-2; D gene unclear. The material was CD4+ T cells from peripheral blood mononuclear cells, obtained before pregnancy. The clonotype comes from a female donor with multiple sclerosis, enrolled in a pregnancy study. CDR3: CASSQAGVATYGYTF. The CDR3 DNA is TGCGCCAGCAGCCAAGCCGGGGTGGCCACCTATGGCTACACCTTC.